The T cell receptor (beta chain) under discussion was sequenced for a study of T-cell memory formation after mild COVID-19. Points from the study as a whole: Contracting clones from day 15 to 85 showed balanced CD4/CD8; later expanders favored CD4+. Researchers report contracting CD4+ clones mostly in CM and EM, with CD8+ clones in EMRA. Some responding clones appeared in pre-infection memory, suggesting cross-reactive memory joined.

As for this clonotype: The antigen is undetermined.

MiXCR, run by TCRdb on the 5' RACE reads, gives a single entry per CDR3 protein. This sample has under 150,000 distinct CDR3 sequences, with 22% found just once. The germline V gene encodes CDR1 LGHNA and CDR2 YSLEER. Trimming took off 0 bases at V and 0 bases at J, with 5 bases between the two ends. The length of the CDR3 is 15 residues. The V and J genes are TRBV4-3 and TRBJ1-4; D remains unclear. The clonotype comes from a young man who had mild COVID-19 (a few samples of this study predate the infection). Cell type and time point are not known. Sample: PBMCs or a T cell subset sorted from them (not recorded which). In nucleotides, the CDR3 is TGCGCCAGCAGCCAAGATTCCGCAACTAATGAAAAACTGTTTTTT. This gives the protein CASSQDSATNEKLFF.